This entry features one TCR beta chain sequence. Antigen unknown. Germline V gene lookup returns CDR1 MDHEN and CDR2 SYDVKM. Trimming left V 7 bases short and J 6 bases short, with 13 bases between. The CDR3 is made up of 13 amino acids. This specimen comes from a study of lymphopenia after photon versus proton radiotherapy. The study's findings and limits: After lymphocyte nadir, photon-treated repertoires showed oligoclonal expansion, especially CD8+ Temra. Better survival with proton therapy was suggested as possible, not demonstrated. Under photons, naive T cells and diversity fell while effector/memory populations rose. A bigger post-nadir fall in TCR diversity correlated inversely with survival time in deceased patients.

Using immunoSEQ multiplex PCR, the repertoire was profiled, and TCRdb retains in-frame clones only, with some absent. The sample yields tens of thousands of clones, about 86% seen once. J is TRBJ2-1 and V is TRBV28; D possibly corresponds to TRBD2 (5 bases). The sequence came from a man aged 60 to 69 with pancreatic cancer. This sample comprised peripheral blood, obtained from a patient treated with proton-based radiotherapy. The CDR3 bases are TGTGCCAGCACCAACTGGAGGTCCAATGAGCAGTTCTTC. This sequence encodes CASTNWRSNEQFF.